The T cell receptor beta chain under discussion was sequenced for a study of blood T cells in healthy people across ages. The germline V gene encodes CDR1 MNHEY and CDR2 SVGEGT. There are 17 residues in the CDR3. V lost 0 bases and J lost 9; bases outside the gene matches: 14. Overall study results and limits: Naive CD4+ cells and diversity were both higher in long-lived donors than in aged donors.

For this clonotype: Its antigen is undetermined.

Next came a second PCR, run for about 7 to 11 cycles, which used a sample-barcoded 5' primer along with a J-beta primer mix. TCRdb reanalysed the 5' RACE reads using MiXCR and keeps one entry per CDR3 protein. The sample carries under 700,000 distinct CDR3 sequences, approximately 25% recorded once. The sample was also reused in another study, on T cells of mothers and their children. This second report adds: Per mother, over 9.5 million TCR beta CDR3 reads were obtained; per child, approximately 3 million.

The chain has TRBV6-2 or TRBV6-3 and TRBJ2-1; 7 nucleotides line up with TRBD2. The sequence was obtained from a boy aged 5-17 years in good health. Specimen: blood. The CDR3, as DNA: TGTGCCAGCAGTTACTCTTCTAGCGGTACCTTCGACCGTGAGCAGTTCTTC. Amino acid sequence: CASSYSSSGTFDREQFF.